This T cell receptor beta chain stems from a study of blood T cell repertoires in COVID-19. About the research overall: Donors in the United States, Italy and Spain gave samples during acute or convalescent COVID-19. Nucleic acid was either cDNA or gDNA, and it came from T cells, B-cell-depleted T cells, or PBMCs.

Enrolment of Seattle patients took place during active infection, and they were followed longitudinally. Authors' data handling: How many nucleated cells were present was estimated from reference gene primer amplification. The protocol was immunoSEQ multiplex PCR, while the TCRdb copy is restricted to in-frame clones and leaves out a portion. For V, J and clone size, that table is used; D and trimming come from the DNA. Of approximately 480,000 clones in the sample, nearly 90% were seen once. The length of the CDR3 is 16 residues. Germline CDR1 SGHRS, CDR2 YFSETQ. Trimming took 2 bases from V and 1 from J; bases not matched to a gene: 4.

The J gene is TRBJ2-5, the V gene TRBV5-1, with 11 positions matching TRBD1. The sample was peripheral blood. This clonotype was sampled from a man between 18 and 29 years old with COVID-19, enrolled during active disease. The CDR3 DNA follows: TGCGCCAGCAGCTTAACCGGACAGGGGGCCCAAGAGACCCAGTACTTC. It codes for CASSLTGQGAQETQYF.